What follows are 15 T cell receptor beta chains derived from one specimen sequenced in a study of cytomegalovirus exposure and HLA in healthy donors (dated by TCRdb to the late 2010s). The library was made by the immunoSEQ multiplex PCR assay. A mixture of 60 forward primers for TCR Vbeta segments and 13 reverse primers for TCR Jbeta segments was used in the multiplex PCR. TCRdb took this table from immuneACCESS and kept in-frame rearrangements with V and J called. Such tables lack part of the clones; where checked against another copy, unresolved V genes explain under half of the gap, and the rest is unexplained. The sample table holds around 110,000 clones, of which around 10% were seen once. Together, the top ten hold less than 4% of the sample. Sequencing was performed on PBMCs. The receptors here all came from a man aged 25-40 years in good health and CMV-seronegative.

The J gene is TRBJ2-7, the V gene TRBV10-2, with 15 nucleotides matching TRBD2. This CDR3 has 18 amino acids. Germline loops: CDR1 WSHSY, CDR2 SAAADI. With 6 bases clipped from V and 2 bases from J, the junction kept 11 bases outside the gene matches. DNA for the CDR3: TGCGCCAGCAGCGAACGGACTAGCGGGGGGGCTTCCCCCTACGAGCAGTACTTC. It codes for CASSERTSGGASPYEQYF.

This chain uses TRBV7-3 with TRBJ1-1; weak D call: TRBD1 (6 bases). The CDR3 loop spans 13 amino acids. CDR1 SGHTA and CDR2 FQGTGA come from the germline V gene. V dropped 5 bases and J dropped 4 bases, with 11 bases sitting between them. The CDR3 sequence is CASSLSRGTEAFF. The DNA for the CDR3 is TGTGCCAGCAGCCTTAGCAGGGGCACTGAAGCTTTCTTT.

This clone has more than one count but fewer than ten. The chain combines TRBV5-4 with TRBJ2-7; D perhaps matches TRBD1 (6 bases). Looked up from germline, CDR1 is SGHNT and CDR2 is YYREEE (reference sequence). Trimming removed 2 bases at V and 1 base at J, with 7 bases between. The CDR3 is 13 amino acids. The CDR3 loop is CASSFGQSYEQYF. The CDR3, as DNA: TGTGCCAGCAGCTTTGGACAGTCCTACGAGCAGTACTTC.

This chain links TRBV5-1 with TRBJ1-4, with D possibly matching TRBD1 (5 bases). Trimming pared 4 bases from V and 7 bases from J, leaving 14 bases between. Germline assignment: CDR1 SGHRS and CDR2 YFSETQ. CDR3 length: 14 amino acids. As DNA, the CDR3 is TGCGCCAGCAGCCACGATAGGGGAGGTGAAAAACTGTTTTTT. Protein product: CASSHDRGGEKLFF. Combining the CDR3 with reference TRBV5-1 and TRBJ1-4 gives the whole variable domain KAGVTQTPRYLIKTRGQQVTLSCSPISGHRSVSWYQQTPGQGLQFLFEYFSETQRNKGNFPGRFSGRQFSNSRSEMNVSTLELGDSALYLCASSHDRGGEKLFFGSGTQLSVL.

This clone was counted between two and nine times. The chain carries TRBV25-1 and TRBJ2-7; the match to TRBD2 covers 9 bases. V lost 8 bases to trimming and J lost 13 bases; unmatched junction nucleotides: 15. Germline V gene sequence: CDR1 MGHDK, CDR2 SYGVNS. The CDR3 runs 13 residues. The chain's CDR3 is CASRSSGAPATYF. CDR3 coding DNA: TGTGCCAGCCGCTCTAGCGGGGCGCCGGCTACATACTTC.

In its sample, this clone was seen a few times. Here the CDR3 DNA reads TGTGCCAGTAGTGCCTTGACAGGGGAAGCCAAAAACATTCAGTACTTC. This encodes CASSALTGEAKNIQYF. This chain joins TRBV19 and TRBJ2-4; 8 bases line up with TRBD1. The CDR3 is 16 amino acids. Germline lookup yields CDR1 LNHDA and CDR2 SQIVND (reference sequence). V gave up 5 bases and J gave up 0 bases; unmatched junction bases: 6.

This chain joins TRBV15 and TRBJ2-2; 10 bases fit TRBD2. This CDR3 spans 16 amino acids. After removal of 0 bases from V and 7 bases from J, the junction contained 5 bases not matched to a gene. The V gene's germline CDR1 is LNHNV and CDR2 YYDKDF (reference sequence). The CDR3 DNA reads as TGTGCCACCAGCAGAGAAGCCGGGACTAGCGTCGGGGAGCTGTTTTTT. The encoded protein is CATSREAGTSVGELFF.

In this sample, this clone turned up a few times. The DNA for the CDR3 is TGCGCCAGCAGCCTAGAGACTGAAGCTTTCTTT. It yields the protein CASSLETEAFF. The V call is TRBV5-1, the J call TRBJ1-1; no reliable D call. Germline lookup yields CDR1 SGHRS and CDR2 YFSETQ. V lost 4 bases and J lost 5, with 6 bases in between. This CDR3 spans 11 amino acids.

This clone was picked up a small number of times. The gene calls are TRBV7-2 and TRBJ1-3; TRBD1 agrees at 7 bases. CDR3 length: 16 amino acids. Trimming took 5 bases from V and 0 from J; bases not matched to a gene: 7. Germline CDR1 is SGHTA and CDR2 is FQGNSA. The CDR3: CASSPGTAFSGNTIYF. CDR3 DNA sequence: TGTGCCAGCAGCCCCGGGACAGCCTTCTCTGGAAACACCATATATTTT.

This clone was counted between two and nine times. V gene TRBV5-1 combines with J gene TRBJ2-1, with 7 bases aligning to TRBD1. The CDR3 covers 16 residues. With 0 bases clipped from V and 7 bases from J, the junction kept 10 bases outside the gene matches. Looked up from germline, CDR1 is SGHRS and CDR2 is YFSETQ. The CDR3 DNA sequence: TGCGCCAGCAGCTTGGTAGGGGGCGCATGGAGTAATGAGCAGTTCTTC. Translation: CASSLVGGAWSNEQFF.

This clone was counted between two and nine times. V usage is TRBV28 and J usage is TRBJ1-5; no definite D call. The germline V and J ends were trimmed by 6 bases and 0 bases, with 9 bases remaining between them. Germline CDR1 is MDHEN and CDR2 is SYDVKM. This CDR3 has 14 amino acids. The CDR3: CASRTGVSNQPQHF. DNA for the CDR3: TGTGCCAGCAGGACCGGGGTTAGCAATCAGCCCCAGCATTTT.

This clone was recorded a few times. The V and J genes are TRBV30 and TRBJ1-1, with 9 bases aligning to TRBD1. The J segment lost 5 bases and the V segment lost 1 base, leaving 2 bases of the junction unmatched. CDR1 and CDR2 from the germline V gene are GTSNPN and SVGIG (reference sequence). The CDR3 consists of 13 residues. Written as DNA, the CDR3 is TGTGCCTGGAGTGACAGGGGGCTGACTGAAGCTTTCTTT. It codes for CAWSDRGLTEAFF.

The rearrangement links TRBV28 to TRBJ1-1; no clear D. Germline CDR1 reads MDHEN; CDR2 reads SYDVKM. Trimming left V 6 bases short and J 4 bases short, with 12 bases between. The CDR3 runs 13 residues. The CDR3 is CASRPGRATEAFF. In DNA, the CDR3 is TGTGCCAGCAGACCGGGAAGGGCCACTGAAGCTTTCTTT.

The chain recombines TRBV5-1 with TRBJ1-3; D remains ambiguous. The ends were cut back, 2 bases at V and 0 bases at J, with 6 bases in the middle. Per the germline V gene, CDR1 is SGHRS and CDR2 is YFSETQ. This CDR3 contains 14 residues. The CDR3 sequence is CASSFEGSGNTIYF. The CDR3 DNA sequence: TGCGCCAGCAGCTTCGAGGGCTCTGGAAACACCATATATTTT.

The chain couples TRBV21-1 to TRBJ2-3; TRBD2 reflects the table's D call only, with no check against the DNA. TRBV21-1 is given as a pseudogene. The CDR3 runs 17 residues. The CDR3 sequence is CASSFLSKRDTTDTQYF. In DNA form, the CDR3 reads TGTGCCAGCAGTTTTCTATCAAAGCGGGATACGACAGATACGCAGTATTTT.